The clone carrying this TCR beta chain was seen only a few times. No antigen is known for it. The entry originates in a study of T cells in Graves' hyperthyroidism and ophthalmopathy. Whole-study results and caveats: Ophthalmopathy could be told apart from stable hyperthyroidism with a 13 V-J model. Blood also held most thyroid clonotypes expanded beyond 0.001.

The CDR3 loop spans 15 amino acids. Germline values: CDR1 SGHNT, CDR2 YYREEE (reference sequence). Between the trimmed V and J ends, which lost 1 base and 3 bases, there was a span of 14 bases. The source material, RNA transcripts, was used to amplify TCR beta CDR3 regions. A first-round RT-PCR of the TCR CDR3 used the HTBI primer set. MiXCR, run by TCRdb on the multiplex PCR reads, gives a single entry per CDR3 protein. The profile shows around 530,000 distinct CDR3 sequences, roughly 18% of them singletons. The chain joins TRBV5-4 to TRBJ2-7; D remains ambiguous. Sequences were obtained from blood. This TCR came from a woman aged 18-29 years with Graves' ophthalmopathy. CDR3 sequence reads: CASSLSVVGDYEQYF. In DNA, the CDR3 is TGTGCCAGCAGCTTGAGCGTAGTTGGGGACTACGAGCAGTACTTC.